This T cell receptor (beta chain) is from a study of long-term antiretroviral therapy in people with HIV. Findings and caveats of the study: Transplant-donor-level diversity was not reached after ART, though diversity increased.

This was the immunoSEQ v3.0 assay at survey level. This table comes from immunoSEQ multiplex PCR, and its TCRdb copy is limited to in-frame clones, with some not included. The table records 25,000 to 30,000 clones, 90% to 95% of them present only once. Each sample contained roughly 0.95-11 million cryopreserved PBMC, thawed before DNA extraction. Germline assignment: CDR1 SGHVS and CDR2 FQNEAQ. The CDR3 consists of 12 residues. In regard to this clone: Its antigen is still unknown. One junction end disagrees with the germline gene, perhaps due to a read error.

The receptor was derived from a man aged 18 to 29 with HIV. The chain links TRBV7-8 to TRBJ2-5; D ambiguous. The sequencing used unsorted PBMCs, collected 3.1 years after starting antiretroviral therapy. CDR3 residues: CASSLKVPPWDF. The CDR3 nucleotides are TGTGCCAGCAGCTTAAAGGTCCCCCCATGGGACTTC.